Listed below are T cell receptor beta chains from one sample, sequenced in a study of metastatic and nonmetastatic thyroid tumors. TCRdb reanalyzed the PCR reads via MiXCR. The sample holds about 40,000 clones, about 20% seen once. The material sequenced was tumor tissue. The receptors were sampled from a female donor with papillary thyroid cancer or a benign thyroid nodule (not recorded which). Some clones in this sample may be carry-over from other donors' samples. The CDR3 runs from the conserved cysteine through the conserved F or W. A D gene is named only where the DNA matches it firmly. Size is stated for part of the rows, as once, few or many counts, or as a class when the clone is expanded.

>TRBD2|TRBV12-5|TRBJ2-3|-
TGTGCTAGTGGGGGGGGGAGCACAGATACGCAGTATTTT
CASGGGSTDTQYF
>-|TRBV11-2|TRBJ2-7|-
TGTGCCAGCAGCTCATTCGGGGCCAGGGTTGGAATTGAGCAGTACTTC
CASSSFGARVGIEQYF
>-|TRBV2|TRBJ2-7|-
TGTGCCAGCACGGCGAGCGGGACAGGTTCCTACGAGCAGTACTTC
CASTASGTGSYEQYF
>-|TRBV5-6|TRBJ2-3|many
TGTGCCAGCAGCTTGGAAAGAAGCACAGATACGCAGTATTTT
CASSLERSTDTQYF
>-|TRBV20-1|TRBJ2-7|many
TGCAGTGCTAGAGATTACCGCGAGCAGTACTTC
CSARDYREQYF
>TRBD2|TRBV2|TRBJ2-1|many
TGTGCCAGCAGTGAACTGGGGGGGACTAGCGGCTACAATGAGCAGTTCTTC
CASSELGGTSGYNEQFF
>-|TRBV19|TRBJ2-7|many
TGTGCCAGTAGTCCGTTGGCCGCGGGCGCCTACGAGCAGTACTTC
CASSPLAAGAYEQYF
>TRBD2|TRBV12-3/TRBV12-4|TRBJ2-3|many
TGTGCCAGCAGCAAGGGACTAGCGGGAGATACGCAGTATTTT
CASSKGLAGDTQYF
>TRBD1|TRBV6-1|TRBJ2-7|few
TGTGCCAGCAGCCGTGACAGGGGCTACGAGCAGCACTTC
CASSRDRGYEQHF
>-|TRBV20-1|TRBJ1-1|few
TGCGGTGCTAGAAAGGGGGGCACTGAAGCTTTCTTT
CGARKGGTEAFF
>TRBD1|TRBV6-1|TRBJ1-3|few
TGTGCCAGCAGTGACTGGACAGGGGGCGCGGACACCATATATTTT
CASSDWTGGADTIYF
>-|TRBV19|TRBJ1-2|many
TGTGCCAGTAGTCCTACGGGTAGGGACTATGGCTACACCTTC
CASSPTGRDYGYTF
>-|TRBV20-1|TRBJ2-7|-
TGCAGTGCTAGCCCAGAAGCCTACGAGCAGTACTTC
CSASPEAYEQYF
>-|TRBV6-1|TRBJ1-3|few
TGTGCCAGCAAGAGACAGGTTAGCTCTGGAAACACCATATATTTT
CASKRQVSSGNTIYF
>TRBD1|TRBV7-3|TRBJ2-5|many
TGTGCCAGCAGCCTTGGACAGGCCCTACAAGAGACCCAGTACTTC
CASSLGQALQETQYF
>TRBD1|TRBV11-2|TRBJ1-5|many
TGTGCCAGCAGCTTTTCGGACAGGGATGGCAATCAGCCCCAGCATTTT
CASSFSDRDGNQPQHF
>TRBD2|TRBV7-9|TRBJ2-1|many
TGTGCCAGCAGCTTATCTAGCGGGAGGAAGTTCTTC
CASSLSSGRKFF
>TRBD1|TRBV20-1|TRBJ2-1|many
TGCAGTGCTAGAGATAGGGATACAGGGGCCCATGAGCAGTTCTTC
CSARDRDTGAHEQFF
>-|TRBV12-3/TRBV12-4|TRBJ1-2|medium-sized
TGTGCCAGCAGTTTGGATTTTTATGGCTACACCTTC
CASSLDFYGYTF
>TRBD2|TRBV7-3|TRBJ2-2|-
TGTGCCAGCAGCTTAAGCGGGAGGCTGGCCGGGGAGCTGTTTTTT
CASSLSGRLAGELFF
>-|TRBV18|TRBJ1-2|many
TGTGCCAGCTCACCAACCCCCGGGTTAGGCTATGGCTACACCTTC
CASSPTPGLGYGYTF
>-|TRBV6-1|TRBJ2-7|many
TGTGCCAGCAGTTTCTGGACCTGGGGATCCTACGAGCAGTACTTC
CASSFWTWGSYEQYF